The 9 T cell receptor beta chains below all came from one sample that was sequenced in a study of control samples from healthy donors and cancer patients. Profiling relied on immunoSEQ multiplex PCR, and the TCRdb table lists in-frame clones only, not all of them. The sample lists approximately 210,000 clones, about 89% occurring once. The sample taken for sequencing was blood. Receptor source: a man in his thirties or forties in good health.

J is TRBJ2-7 and V is TRBV10-1; D is unresolved. Germline CDR1 and CDR2: WNHNN and SYGVQD (reference sequence). The ends were cut back, 7 bases at V and 2 bases at J, with 15 bases in the middle. The CDR3 covers 14 residues. CDR3 protein: CASKTFGLPYEQYF. Written as DNA, the CDR3 is TGCGCCAGCAAGACGTTCGGGCTACCCTACGAGCAGTACTTC.

The CDR3: CASSPWASIPYEQYF. The CDR3 region has the DNA TGTGCCAGCAGTCCATGGGCGAGTATCCCCTACGAGCAGTACTTC. The rearrangement uses TRBV6-6 and TRBJ2-7; no reliable D call. The CDR3 runs to 15 residues. Germline CDR1 is MNHNY and CDR2 is SVGAGI (reference sequence). The V end was cut by 5 bases, the J end by 2 bases, with 16 bases between.

J is TRBJ1-3 and V is TRBV5-1; 8 nucleotides match TRBD1. The CDR3 consists of 16 residues. Germline-derived CDR1 and CDR2 are SGHRS and YFSETQ. Trimming removed 4 bases from V and 0 bases from J; junction bases left unmatched: 6. CDR3 sequence: CASSDGTGFSGNTIYF. As DNA, the CDR3 is TGCGCCAGCAGCGACGGGACAGGTTTCTCTGGAAACACCATATATTTT.

The V gene is TRBV29-1, the J gene TRBJ1-5; D might be TRBD1 (6 bases). The ends were cut back, 7 bases at V and 2 bases at J, with 15 bases in the middle. The germline V gene has CDR1 SQVTM and CDR2 ANQGSEA. This CDR3 has 14 residues. The CDR3 nucleotides are TGCAGCGCATCACTGGGGGGCGGCAATCAGCCCCAGCATTTT. It codes for CSASLGGGNQPQHF.

The V and J genes are TRBV6-2 or TRBV6-3 and TRBJ1-3; D not resolved. There are 13 residues in the CDR3. Trimming shortened V by 2 bases and J by 0 bases, and 2 bases separated the two germline ends. In germline, CDR1 is MNHEY, CDR2 SVGEGT. In nucleotides, the CDR3 is TGTGCCAGCAGTTACCTCTCTGGAAACACCATATATTTT. This translates into CASSYLSGNTIYF.

The chain joins TRBV27 to TRBJ1-6, with D possibly TRBD1 on 6 matching bases. Germline CDR1 reads MNHEY; CDR2 reads SMNVEV (reference sequence). The CDR3 is made up of 15 amino acids. V gave up 4 bases and J gave up 5 bases, with 12 bases separating them. CDR3 nucleotides: TGTGCCAGCAGTTGGAGAGGGGGAAATAATTCACCCCTCCACTTT. It yields the protein CASSWRGGNNSPLHF.

V usage is TRBV7-9 and J usage is TRBJ1-2; 7 nucleotides align to TRBD1. CDR1 is SEHNR and CDR2 is FQNEAQ in the germline V gene (reference sequence). V was pared by 5 bases and J by 4 bases, with 7 bases of the junction left unmatched. The CDR3 spans 14 residues. This chain's CDR3 is CASSGPTGLYGYTF. CDR3 DNA: TGTGCCAGCAGCGGACCGACAGGGCTCTATGGCTACACCTTC.

The J gene is TRBJ1-5, the V gene TRBV2; tentatively, D is TRBD1 (6 bases). CDR1 is SNHLY, CDR2 FYNNEI, per germline. V lost 8 bases and J lost 3, with 17 bases in between. This CDR3 is 15 amino acids long. CDR3 loop: CASGRQDPSNQPQHF. CDR3 DNA sequence: TGTGCCAGCGGCAGACAGGACCCCTCCAATCAGCCCCAGCATTTT.

This chain joins TRBV2 and TRBJ2-1; no reliable D call. The length of the CDR3 is 12 residues. Germline V CDR1 and CDR2: SNHLY, FYNNEI. The ends were cut back, 5 bases at V and 3 bases at J, with 5 bases in the middle. CDR3 DNA sequence: TGTGCCAGCAGTCCGGGCTACAATGAGCAGTTCTTC. Translated, it gives CASSPGYNEQFF.